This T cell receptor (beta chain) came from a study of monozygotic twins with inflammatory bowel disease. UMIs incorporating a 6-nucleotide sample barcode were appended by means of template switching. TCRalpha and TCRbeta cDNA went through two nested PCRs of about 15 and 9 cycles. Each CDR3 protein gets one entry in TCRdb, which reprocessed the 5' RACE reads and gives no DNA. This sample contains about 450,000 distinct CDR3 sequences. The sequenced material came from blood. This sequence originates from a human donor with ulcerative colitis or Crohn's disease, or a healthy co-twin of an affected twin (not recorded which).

CDR3 protein: CASGLSPSGTEETQYF. The rearrangement joins TRBV12-5 to TRBJ2-5; TCRdb gives TRBD1 as the D gene, but with no DNA this cannot be confirmed. Germline CDR1 is LGHNT and CDR2 is FRNRAP. The length of the CDR3 is 16 residues.